A single sample is the source of the 26 T cell receptor beta chains below, sequenced in a study of T cell clonality in common variable immunodeficiency. Using immunoSEQ multiplex PCR, the repertoire was profiled, and TCRdb retains in-frame clones only, with some absent. The sample is made up of 50,000 to 60,000 clones, none counted only once. The sequenced material came from peripheral blood mononuclear cells. The receptors derive from a person aged 18 to 75 in good health.

This clone was detected many times. The read stops 3 residues short of the end of the CDR3; the missing end is completed from the germline J gene. This chain uses TRBV12-3 or TRBV12-4 with TRBJ2-2, with D perhaps TRBD1 (5 bases). Trimming cost V 10 bases and J 1 base, with 10 bases left between them. The length of the CDR3 is 13 residues. The CDR3 region is CAIDGQNTGELFF. CDR3 bases read: TGTGCCATCGACGGACAGAACACCGGGGAG.

Worth noting for this clone: The CDR3 extends 3 residues past the end of the read, so its final part is completed from the germline J gene. The chain has TRBV20-1 and TRBJ2-5, with D possibly being TRBD1 or TRBD2 (6 bases each). Germline CDR1 reads DFQATT; CDR2 reads SNEGSKA (reference sequence). The CDR3 loop spans 16 amino acids. Trimming removed 0 bases at V and 3 bases at J, with 17 bases between. CDR3 bases read: TGCAGTGCTAGAGATTTAGGGGGAGGACAAAAAGAGACC. Translating it yields CSARDLGGGQKET. In full, the CDR3 reads CSARDLGGGQKETQYF.

This clone was observed many times. The CDR3 end lies 3 residues beyond the end of the read and is filled in from the germline J gene. This chain connects TRBV6-2 or TRBV6-3 to TRBJ1-5; D remains ambiguous. Germline CDR1 MNHEY, CDR2 SVGEGT. CDR3 size: 15 residues. Trimming cost V 5 bases and J 0 bases, with 11 bases left between them. CDR3 bases read: TGTGCCAGCAGTCACGACATAAATAGCAATCAGCCC. The encoded protein is CASSHDINSNQP. The whole CDR3 reads CASSHDINSNQPQHF.

This clone was recorded many times. The read terminates 3 residues ahead of where the CDR3 ends, so the germline J gene completes it. The chain links TRBV20-1 to TRBJ2-3, with 13 nucleotides matching TRBD2. V gave up 6 bases and J gave up 5 bases; unmatched junction bases: 5. Germline CDR1 and CDR2: DFQATT and SNEGSKA (reference sequence). This CDR3 has 14 residues. The CDR3: CSATSGRVIDTQYF. The DNA read from the CDR3 is TGCAGTGCAACTAGCGGGAGGGTGATAGATACG.

This clone has a count of ten or more. The DNA ends 3 residues before the CDR3 does, and the rest of the CDR3 is filled in from the germline J gene. The chain has TRBV19 and TRBJ2-7; no reliable D call. Germline lookup yields CDR1 LNHDA and CDR2 SQIVND (reference sequence). V was trimmed by 3 bases and J by 2 bases, leaving 8 bases between them. CDR3 length equals 13 residues. The CDR3 here is CASSIGGAYEQYF. The CDR3 DNA, read in part, is TGTGCCAGTAGTATCGGCGGAGCCTACGAG.

This clone was recorded many times. Coverage ceases 3 residues before the CDR3 finishes, and the germline J gene fills in the end. The rearrangement uses TRBV5-6 and TRBJ2-4; a possible D gene is TRBD2 (5 bases). The germline CDR1 and CDR2 sequences are SGHDT and YYEEEE. This CDR3 contains 13 residues. Trimming stripped 5 bases from V and 7 bases from J, with 13 bases between. CDR3 DNA (partial): TGTGCCAGCAGTTCAACACTAGGGAACATT. Translation: CASSSTLGNI. The entire CDR3 protein reads CASSSTLGNIQYF.

This clone appeared many times. Read sequence stops 3 residues before the CDR3 end, and the germline J gene provides the missing end. V and J are TRBV20-1 and TRBJ1-6; 7 bases are shared with TRBD1. The germline V gene encodes CDR1 DFQATT and CDR2 SNEGSKA (reference sequence). Trimming took 2 bases from V and 10 from J; bases not matched to a gene: 11. This CDR3 has 15 residues. The CDR3 loop reads CSARPSTGSVSPLHF. CDR3 DNA (partial): TGCAGTGCTAGACCCTCGACAGGGTCCGTGTCACCC.

This clone was seen many times. The read terminates 3 residues ahead of where the CDR3 ends, so the germline J gene completes it. This rearrangement joins TRBV20-1 to TRBJ2-1; 9 nucleotides match TRBD2. V lost 0 bases, J lost 7 bases, and 13 bases stayed unmatched. There are 17 residues in the CDR3. From germline, CDR1 is DFQATT and CDR2 SNEGSKA (reference sequence). The CDR3 bases that were read are TGCAGTGCTAGAGATAGGCCCCCCCATACTAGCGGGAATGAG. Protein: CSARDRPPHTSGNE. The full CDR3 reads CSARDRPPHTSGNEQFF.

In its sample, this clone was seen many times. The read stops 3 residues short of the end of the CDR3; the missing end is completed from the germline J gene. This chain connects TRBV5-4 to TRBJ1-4; tentative D call: TRBD1 (6 bases). Trimming removed 5 bases from V and 7 bases from J, with 21 bases in between. The CDR3 extends over 16 amino acids. Germline V lookup: CDR1 SGHNT, CDR2 YYREEE (reference sequence). The CDR3 DNA, read in part, is TGTGCCAGCAGTAGCACCCTACAGGGAGGTGGTGAAAAA. The encoded protein is CASSSTLQGGGEK. The CDR3 in its entirety is CASSSTLQGGGEKLFF. The whole variable domain, filled in from reference TRBV5-4 and TRBJ1-4, reads ETGVTQSPTHLIKTRGQQVTLRCSSQSGHNTVSWYQQALGQGPQFIFQYYREEENGRGNFPPRFSGLQFPNYSSELNVNALELDDSALYLCASSSTLQGGGEKLFFGSGTQLSVL.

This clone was picked up many times. The read ends 3 residues shy of where the CDR3 ends; the end is completed using the germline J gene. The rearrangement uses TRBV20-1 and TRBJ1-4; 8 bases line up with TRBD1. Germline V gene sequence: CDR1 DFQATT, CDR2 SNEGSKA (reference sequence). The CDR3 loop spans 14 amino acids. Incomplete CDR3 DNA: TGCAGTGCTGACCCGGGACAGGTTACCGGGGAA. The encoded protein is CSADPGQVTGE. The entire CDR3 protein is CSADPGQVTGELFF.

In its sample, this clone was seen many times. The CDR3 end falls 3 residues outside the read, so it is completed with the germline J gene. This chain uses TRBV20-1 with TRBJ2-1; 7 bases map to TRBD2. V lost 3 bases and J lost 3; bases outside the gene matches: 8. This CDR3 spans 15 amino acids. Germline CDR1 reads DFQATT; CDR2 reads SNEGSKA (reference sequence). The covered CDR3 bases are TGCAGTGCTAGGACCGGGACTACCTACTACAATGAG. Residues: CSARTGTTYYNE. The full CDR3 is CSARTGTTYYNEQFF.

This clone has a count of ten or more. The CDR3 is cut off 3 residues early in the read; its end comes from the germline J gene. This sequence joins TRBV5-6 and TRBJ1-1, with D possibly being TRBD1 (6 bases). Per germline, CDR1 SGHDT and CDR2 YYEEEE. CDR3 length: 12 amino acids. V lost 3 bases and J 6 bases, leaving 9 bases between the germline ends. The CDR3 region is CASSSGTPEAFF. CDR3 bases read: TGTGCCAGCAGCTCCGGGACACCTGAA.

Many counts were recorded for this clone. The read comes to an end 3 residues before the CDR3 does, leaving the germline J gene to fill in the end. The chain employs TRBV4-1 and TRBJ1-6; the D gene is possibly TRBD1 (6 bases). The V and J ends lost 1 base and 4 bases respectively, with 11 bases between them. There are 16 residues in the CDR3. Germline values: CDR1 MGHRA, CDR2 YSYEKL. This CDR3 reads CASSQVTGRYNSPLHF. The sequenced CDR3 bases are TGCGCCAGCAGCCAAGTAACAGGGAGATATAATTCACCC.

This clone was detected ten times or more. The read ends 3 residues shy of where the CDR3 ends; the end is completed using the germline J gene. The chain employs TRBV5-1 and TRBJ1-2; tentatively, D is TRBD1 (6 bases). Germline-derived CDR1 and CDR2 are SGHRS and YFSETQ. The CDR3 loop spans 12 amino acids. CDR3 sequence reads: CASSLGGGGYTF. The sequenced part of the CDR3 DNA is TGCGCCAGCAGCTTGGGAGGGGGAGGC.

This clone was counted at least ten times. The read ends 3 residues before the CDR3 terminus; that terminus is restored from the germline J gene. The chain recombines TRBV20-1 with TRBJ1-1, with 7 positions matching TRBD1. V lost 0 bases to trimming and J lost 4 bases; unmatched junction nucleotides: 5. This CDR3 spans 14 amino acids. The germline CDR1 and CDR2 sequences are DFQATT and SNEGSKA (reference sequence). The CDR3 DNA, read in part, is TGCAGTGCTAGAGACCAAGCAGGGGGCACTGAA. Translating gives CSARDQAGGTE. The entire CDR3 reads CSARDQAGGTEAFF.

This clone came up many times. The read terminates 3 residues ahead of where the CDR3 ends, so the germline J gene completes it. This chain links TRBV11-3 with TRBJ1-1, with 7 bases lining up with TRBD1. Trimming at V came to 3 bases and at J to 4 bases, leaving 2 bases not matched to a gene. CDR3 size: 13 residues. CDR1 is SGHNT, CDR2 YENEEA, per germline. This chain's CDR3 is CASSFQGGTEAFF. CDR3 DNA, as far as it was read: TGTGCCAGCAGCTTTCAGGGGGGCACTGAA.

This clone has a count of ten or more. Coverage ceases 3 residues before the CDR3 finishes, and the germline J gene fills in the end. The rearrangement joins TRBV5-1 to TRBJ1-2; no clear D gene. Trimming removed 0 bases at V and 0 bases at J, with 15 bases between. The CDR3 contains 17 residues. Germline V gene data show CDR1 as SGHRS and CDR2 as YFSETQ. This CDR3 reads CASSLVIQTSSNYGYTF. The CDR3 DNA, read in part, is TGCGCCAGCAGCTTGGTAATCCAGACTTCTTCTAACTATGGC.

There are many counts of this clone. The read ends 3 residues before the CDR3 terminus; that terminus is restored from the germline J gene. V usage is TRBV20-1 and J usage is TRBJ2-1, with TRBD1 matching 8 bases. The CDR3 has 14 amino acids. Germline values: CDR1 DFQATT, CDR2 SNEGSKA (reference sequence). V was pared by 3 bases and J by 6 bases, with 7 bases of the junction left unmatched. The sequenced part of the CDR3 DNA is TGCAGTGCTAGTTGGGACAGGCCCAGCAATGAG. Translating gives CSASWDRPSNE. The entire CDR3 protein is CSASWDRPSNEQFF.

By sample share, this clone is medium-sized. The read halts 3 residues ahead of the CDR3 end, with the missing end drawn from the germline J gene. The chain combines TRBV10-3 with TRBJ2-2, with 11 bases matching TRBD2. Germline loops: CDR1 ENHRY, CDR2 SYGVKD. The CDR3 has 16 amino acids. With 4 bases clipped from V and 7 bases from J, the junction kept 8 bases outside the gene matches. The part of the CDR3 DNA that was read is TGTGCCATCAGTGTCGTACTAGCGGGAGACGGCGGGGAG. It encodes CAISVVLAGDGGE. The full CDR3 protein reads CAISVVLAGDGGELFF.

In this sample, this clone turned up many times. The DNA ends 3 residues before the CDR3 does, and the rest of the CDR3 is filled in from the germline J gene. The rearrangement uses TRBV7-3 and TRBJ2-2; TRBD2 agrees at 8 bases. Per the germline V gene, CDR1 is SGHTA and CDR2 is FQGTGA. This CDR3 is built from 16 residues. The junction had 9 bases not matched to a gene; V was cut back by 3 bases and J by 6 bases. CDR3 residues: CASSFRGGLVPGELFF. The sequenced CDR3 bases are TGTGCCAGCAGCTTCAGAGGGGGACTAGTACCCGGGGAG.

This clone was counted ten times or more. CDR3 sequence reads: CASSLGGSKRTEAFF. The sequenced part of the CDR3 DNA is TGTGCCAGCAGCTTAGGAGGCAGTAAGCGGACTGAA. The V gene is TRBV7-2, the J gene TRBJ1-1; D gene unclear. Sequencing ends 3 residues short of the CDR3 end; the germline J gene provides the rest. The CDR3 length is 15 residues. Germline-derived CDR1 and CDR2 are SGHTA and FQGNSA. Between the trimmed V and J ends, which lost 1 base and 5 bases, there was a span of 14 bases.

This clone was seen many times. The sequenced fragment ends 3 residues before the CDR3 boundary, so the rest is inferred from the germline J gene. The chain is built from TRBV5-1 and TRBJ2-6; 9 nucleotides agree with TRBD2. The CDR3 has 16 amino acids. CDR1 and CDR2 from the germline V gene are SGHRS and YFSETQ. J gave up 0 bases and V 4 bases, and 2 bases lay outside the gene matches. The CDR3: CASSKTSGSGANVLTF. The CDR3 bases that were read are TGCGCCAGCAGCAAGACTAGCGGCTCTGGGGCCAACGTC.

This clone was counted ten times or more. The read gets to within 3 residues of the CDR3 end, and the germline J gene fills in the rest. The chain links TRBV7-9 to TRBJ2-3; D not resolved. The V gene's germline CDR1 is SEHNR and CDR2 FQNEAQ (reference sequence). CDR3 size: 13 residues. The sequenced part of the CDR3 DNA is TGTGCCAGCAGCTTAGGGGCAGAGAGGACG. This codes for CASSLGAERT. The entire CDR3 sequence reads CASSLGAERTQYF.

On this clone itself: A much larger clone lies one base from this, so it may be a read error. The read falls 3 residues short of the CDR3 end, and the missing part is taken from the germline J gene. The genes are TRBV5-5 and TRBJ2-5; D is undetermined. CDR1 and CDR2 (germline): SGHKS, YYEKEE (reference sequence). The CDR3 runs 15 residues. The germline V and J ends were trimmed by 0 bases and 2 bases, with 11 bases remaining between them. CDR3 DNA, as far as it was read: TGTGCCAGCAGCTTGGTCGGGTCAGCTCAAGAGACC. Residues: CASSLVGSAQET. The whole CDR3 reads CASSLVGSAQETQYF.

There are many counts of this clone. The read terminates 3 residues ahead of where the CDR3 ends, so the germline J gene completes it. The chain joins TRBV19 to TRBJ1-4; 7 nucleotides match TRBD1. Germline V gene sequence: CDR1 LNHDA, CDR2 SQIVND (reference sequence). CDR3 length equals 14 residues. With 8 bases clipped from V and 5 bases from J, the junction kept 8 bases outside the gene matches. CDR3 region: CASSQTGQNEKLFF. Incomplete CDR3 DNA: TGTGCCAGTTCCCAGACAGGGCAGAATGAAAAA. Filled out from reference TRBV19 and TRBJ1-4, the complete variable domain reads DGGITQSPKYLFRKEGQNVTLSCEQNLNHDAMYWYRQDPGQGLRLIYYSQIVNDFQKGDIAEGYSVSREKKESFPLTVTSAQKNPTAFYLCASSQTGQNEKLFFGSGTQLSVL.

About this clone: Coverage ceases 3 residues before the CDR3 finishes, and the germline J gene fills in the end. This chain connects TRBV5-4 to TRBJ2-1, with TRBD1 as a possible D gene (6 bases). The V end was cut by 10 bases, the J end by 8 bases, with 13 bases between. From germline, CDR1 is SGHNT and CDR2 YYREEE (reference sequence). The CDR3 is 11 residues long. The part of the CDR3 DNA that was read is TGTGCCCTCTCGTCAGGGGATGAG. It is translated as CALSSGDE. The full CDR3 reads CALSSGDEQFF.